Listed below are T cell receptor beta chains from one sample, sequenced in a study of T cell changes during pregnancy in multiple sclerosis. Assay: immunoSEQ multiplex PCR; the TCRdb copy retains only in-frame clones and omits some. The table shows 88,000 or so clones, with around 90% occurring only once. The material sequenced was peripheral blood, taken before pregnancy. These receptors all come from a female donor with multiple sclerosis, enrolled in a pregnancy study. The CDR3 runs from the conserved cysteine through the conserved F or W. Each record gives: J gene, clone size, D gene, V gene, CDR3 DNA, CDR3 protein. D genes are given only for firm matches. Expanded clones get a size class; other rows say once, few or many, or leave the size out.

TRBJ2-2 | . | TRBD1 | TRBV14 | TGTGCCAGCAGCCAGTATCCGGGACAGCTCACCGGGGAGCTGTTTTTT | CASSQYPGQLTGELFF
TRBJ2-1 | once | TRBD2 | TRBV30 | TGTGCCTGGAGTGTGAGCGGGAGAGTTGAGCAGTTCTTC | CAWSVSGRVEQFF
TRBJ2-3 | . | TRBD1 | TRBV4-1 | TGCGCCAGCAGCCCCTGGACAGGGGTGAAAGATACGCAGTATTTT | CASSPWTGVKDTQYF
TRBJ2-7 | . | . | TRBV14 | TGTGCCAGCAGCCAAGAAGGAAGCTCGGGCTACGAGCAGTACTTC | CASSQEGSSGYEQYF
TRBJ2-6 | . | . | TRBV27 | TGTGCCAGCAGTTTTAACTCTGGGGCCAACGTCCTGACTTTC | CASSFNSGANVLTF
TRBJ2-5 | once | . | TRBV28 | TGTGCCAGCAGTTCCGACTCAACCGGGGAGACCCAGTACTTC | CASSSDSTGETQYF
TRBJ2-7 | . | . | TRBV10-3 | TGTGCCATCAGTGAGCAACCCGGGACAAGTAATATAGAGCAGTACTTC | CAISEQPGTSNIEQYF
TRBJ2-3 | . | . | TRBV5-1 | TGCGCCAGCAGCTTGGGCAGGGATACGCAGTATTTT | CASSLGRDTQYF
TRBJ2-6 | . | . | TRBV5-6 | TGTGCCAGCAGCCAGGGGAGAGTCTCTGGGGCCAACGTCCTGACTTTC | CASSQGRVSGANVLTF
TRBJ1-1 | few | TRBD1 | TRBV18 | TGTGCCAGCGTAAGGGGGACAGGGGGGTACACTGAAGCTTTCTTT | CASVRGTGGYTEAFF
TRBJ2-7 | once | . | TRBV13 | TGTGCCAGCAGCCCAGGCCTAACCTACGAGCAGTACTTC | CASSPGLTYEQYF
TRBJ2-5 | . | TRBD1 | TRBV2 | TGTGCCAGCAGTGCCCAGGGGGCTTCAAAAGAGACCCAGTACTTC | CASSAQGASKETQYF
TRBJ2-2 | . | TRBD2 | TRBV28 | TGTGCCAGCATTTTAGTACGGGGAGGGACCGGGGAGCTGTTTTTT | CASILVRGGTGELFF
TRBJ2-3 | . | . | TRBV28 | TGTGCCAGCAGTTTATCTTTGGGGGCAGGTATCGATACGCAGTATTTT | CASSLSLGAGIDTQYF
TRBJ2-7 | . | . | TRBV6-1 | TGTGCCAGCAGCCAAACAGGGACACTCTCCTACGAGCAGTACTTC | CASSQTGTLSYEQYF
TRBJ1-2 | . | . | TRBV4-3 | TGCGCCAGCAGCCCGCGGACAGAGGGGCTGGGGTACTATGGCTACACCTTC | CASSPRTEGLGYYGYTF
TRBJ2-5 | . | TRBD2 | TRBV27 | TGTGCCAGCAGCTCAAGACTAGCGGGAGTTATCCAAGAGACCCAGTACTTC | CASSSRLAGVIQETQYF
TRBJ2-7 | . | . | TRBV5-1 | TGCGCCAGCAGCGATTCGGGCTACGAGCAGTACTTC | CASSDSGYEQYF
TRBJ1-1 | . | TRBD1 | TRBV29-1 | TGCAGCGTTGCATCCGGGACAGGGATGATACCTGAAGCTTTCTTT | CSVASGTGMIPEAFF
TRBJ2-7 | . | TRBD1 | TRBV19 | TGTGCCAGTAGCACAACAGGGGCCCACACTGGGGAGCAGTACTTC | CASSTTGAHTGEQYF
TRBJ2-1 | . | . | TRBV20-1 | TGCAGTGCTAGGCGGGGCAATGAGCAGTTCTTC | CSARRGNEQFF
TRBJ2-3 | once | . | TRBV19 | TGTGCCAGTAGTTCCAGACATTACACAGATACGCAGTATTTT | CASSSRHYTDTQYF
TRBJ1-2 | once | . | TRBV29-1 | TGCAGCGTTGGTACTACAGGGATGTATGGCTACACCTTC | CSVGTTGMYGYTF
TRBJ2-5 | . | . | TRBV5-1 | TGCGCCAGCAGCTCAAGATCTATGACAGGACAAGAGACCCAGTACTTC | CASSSRSMTGQETQYF
TRBJ2-1 | . | TRBD2 | TRBV9 | TGTGCCAGCAGCGGACTAGCGGGAGTCTATGAGCAGTTCTTC | CASSGLAGVYEQFF
TRBJ2-5 | . | . | TRBV18 | TGTGCCAGCTCACCACTACCAGCCCAGGGTCAAGAGACCCAGTACTTC | CASSPLPAQGQETQYF
TRBJ2-3 | . | . | TRBV5-1 | TGCGCCAGCAGCTTAGAGGTTTTGGCTACGCAGTATTTT | CASSLEVLATQYF